This TCR beta chain was identified during a study of PD-1 blockade in classical Hodgkin lymphoma (dated by TCRdb to about 2020). Context from the whole study: Nivolumab dosing was 3 mg/kg intravenously every 2 weeks, continuing until either disease progression or unacceptable toxicity. A peripheral blood immune signature of response to PD-1 blockade in classical Hodgkin lymphoma was defined using TCR beta sequencing and CyTOF. General conclusions and limits of the study: CD4+ but not CD8+ TCR diversity rose significantly by C4D1 (p=0.0027 vs p=0.16), most apparent in complete responders (p=0.02). Baseline TCR diversity was reported to be lower in newly diagnosed patients than in healthy donors and to be lower still in relapsed/refractory patients. Lower diversity was seen in patients whose nivolumab began less than 1 year after ASCT, and these patients were left out of later analyses so that immune reconstitution would not confound the results. The study covered only a single clinical trial cohort, and the causes of the repertoire differences, possibly disease activity or prior therapy, were still not defined. Baseline diversity similar to that of newly diagnosed patients was observed in trial patients achieving complete response, whereas significantly lower diversity was observed in partial responders and progressors.

Deletion took 5 bases off V and 2 bases off J, with a span of 10 bases between the germline ends. From cysteine to phenylalanine, the CDR3 is 13 amino acids long. CDR3 DNA only is kept here, 39 bases in frame from base 1. CDR1 and CDR2 are drawn from the germline V gene: SGHDN, FVKESK. This clone was recorded only once. The clone's antigen remains unknown. No much larger clone exists at a distance of one base, and base qualities are not known. The time point tag for this specimen amounts to: cycle 2 day 1 (C2D1) of nivolumab. Every trial patient had relapsed following autologous stem cell transplantation, and prior brentuximab vedotin exposure was what differed among cohorts A, B and C. The trial cohort included 50 to 60 patients with relapsed/refractory classical Hodgkin lymphoma, and each patient had a best overall response of complete response, partial response or progressive disease. Trial patients were treated with single-agent nivolumab in the multi-cohort phase II CheckMate 205 trial. An independent review committee assessed best overall response using the 2007 International Working Group response criteria. Trial PBMCs were obtained immediately prior to nivolumab initiation (C1D1) and on therapy at cycle 2 day 1 and cycle 4 day 1. Peripheral blood was collected in 8 mL Vacutainer Cell Preparation Tubes, from which PBMCs were isolated by centrifugation and then cryopreserved.

Genomic DNA was extracted with the Qiagen DNeasy kit from unsorted PBMCs and from negatively selected CD4+ and CD8+ fractions. Using primers that anneal to V and J segments, immunoSEQ multiplex PCR amplified the TCR beta CDR3 regions. Amplification bias was minimized using a synthetic immune receptor repertoire, and residual bias was removed computationally after sequencing. As for how the authors treated the data: Repertoire diversity was quantified as the Shannon entropy index using custom Python scripts. Unsorted, CD4+ and CD8+ repertoires were analyzed separately, except in combined analyses where CD4+ and CD8+ sequences were merged in silico. A clone counted as expanded when the clone's frequency after treatment rose at least 2-fold relative to C1D1, and clones undetected at baseline were given a pseudocount of 0.5. Singleton clones were defined as clones with 0 or 1 copy at C1D1, and non-singleton clones were defined as clones with 2 or more copies. By matching protein sequences in sorted samples from the same patient, clones expanded in unsorted samples were annotated as CD4+, CD8+ or unknown. Wilcoxon tests on paired samples were used to test changes in diversity from C1D1 to C4D1. Not all clones reach the TCRdb copy of this immuneACCESS table, which keeps in-frame sequences only. Checked studies attribute under half of the gap to unresolved V genes and leave the rest unexplained. Clone size and V and J calls were adopted from that table, with D and trimming inferred from the DNA. A total of some 150,000 clones appear in this sample, just under 80% of them only once. Jointly, the top ten make up about 9.3% of the sample.

The rearranged segments are TRBV14 and TRBJ2-7; the D gene is perhaps TRBD1, from 5 matching bases. This TCR derives from a human donor with classical Hodgkin lymphoma. The input for sequencing was peripheral blood mononuclear cells (PBMCs), taken before the second cycle of nivolumab. The sequenced DNA is TGTGCCAGCAGCTATGGACAAACCTACGAGCAGTACTTC. This translates into CASSYGQTYEQYF.